This TCR beta chain appears in the sequencing data of a study of blood T cell repertoires in COVID-19. About the study: Samples came from the United States, Italy and Spain, spanning acute and convalescent COVID-19.

This CDR3 contains 17 residues. Between the trimmed V and J ends, which lost 4 bases and 2 bases, there was a span of 20 bases. Germline CDR1 LGHNA, CDR2 YNFKEQ. Authors' methods: Using reference gene primer amplification, nucleated cell counts were estimated. TCRdb keeps only in-frame clones here, not all; method: immunoSEQ multiplex PCR. That table gives V, J and clone size, and the DNA gave D and trimming. This sample has about 210,000 clones, with roughly 80% found just once. This TCR was sampled from a man aged 60-69 years with acute or convalescent COVID-19. J is TRBJ1-2 and V is TRBV4-2, with a tentative D call TRBD1 (5 bases). Sequencing used peripheral blood. The CDR3 region has the DNA TGTGCCAGCAGCCCCCGGATCTGGGGGAGGAGAAACTATGGCTACACCTTC. It encodes CASSPRIWGRRNYGYTF.